This passage covers 23 T cell receptor beta chains from one sample sequenced in a study of T-cell memory formation after mild COVID-19. TCRdb analysed the 5' RACE reads with MiXCR anew, one entry per CDR3 protein. The table lists about 390,000 distinct CDR3 sequences, around a sixth of them singletons. The sequenced sample was PBMCs or a T cell subset sorted from them (not recorded which). The receptor set was obtained from a man between 18 and 35 years old who had mild COVID-19 (a few samples of this study predate the infection). Cell type and time point are not known.

This chain uses TRBV11-2 with TRBJ2-1, with a tentative D call TRBD2 (6 bases). Trimming pared 5 bases from V and 8 bases from J, leaving 16 bases between. The CDR3 is 14 amino acids. Per the germline V gene, CDR1 is SGHAT and CDR2 is FQNNGV. The CDR3, as DNA: TGTGCCAGCAGCCTATTCGGGACTTTCGATGAGCAGTTCTTC. Translating gives CASSLFGTFDEQFF.

This clonotype has a handful of counts. The rearrangement links TRBV2 to TRBJ1-2; TRBD1 might be the D (5 bases). The CDR3 is 13 residues long. From germline, CDR1 is SNHLY and CDR2 FYNNEI. V shed 6 bases and J shed 8 bases, with 16 bases lying between them. CDR3 in DNA: TGTGCCAGCAGACCCCGACTCACAGGAGGCTACACCTTC. Its protein is CASRPRLTGGYTF.

This clonotype was counted a few times. The CDR3 region is CASSLVRQGITEAFF. DNA of the CDR3: TGTGCCAGCAGCTTAGTGAGGCAGGGGATCACTGAAGCTTTCTTT. This chain joins TRBV7-2 and TRBJ1-1; D may be TRBD1 (6 bases). Germline CDR1 reads SGHTA; CDR2 reads FQGNSA. Trimming cost V 1 base and J 4 bases, with 13 bases left between them. The CDR3 is 15 residues long.

The sample holds a few counts of this clonotype. The gene calls are TRBV9 and TRBJ2-6; no clear D gene. CDR1 is SGDLS, CDR2 YYNGEE, per germline. The V end was cut by 3 bases, the J end by 2 bases, with 3 bases between. The CDR3 is made up of 13 amino acids. CDR3: CASSAAGANVLTF. The DNA for the CDR3 is TGTGCCAGCAGCGCGGCTGGGGCCAACGTCCTGACTTTC.

This chain links TRBV6-6 with TRBJ2-1, with a weak D call TRBD2 (5 bases). Trimming shortened V by 5 bases and J by 8 bases, and 16 bases separated the two germline ends. Germline CDR1 reads MNHNY; CDR2 reads SVGAGI (reference sequence). The CDR3 is 14 residues long. The DNA for the CDR3 is TGTGCCAGCAGTCCCCCAGGTGCCGGGGATGAGCAGTTCTTC. Its translation: CASSPPGAGDEQFF.

This clonotype was detected only once. The V call is TRBV6-6, the J call TRBJ2-7; perhaps TRBD2 as D (5 bases). CDR1 is MNHNY and CDR2 is SVGAGI in the germline V gene (reference sequence). Trimming pared 8 bases from V and 2 bases from J, leaving 19 bases between. The CDR3 is 15 amino acids. The CDR3 sequence: CASGLGLLGTYEQYV. CDR3 sequence (DNA): TGTGCCAGCGGACTGGGCCTCCTCGGAACCTACGAGCAGTACGTC.

A few counts support this clonotype. The V and J genes are TRBV5-1 and TRBJ2-1; 7 bases are shared with TRBD2. The CDR3 contains 16 residues. V lost 4 bases, J lost 7 bases, and 14 bases stayed unmatched. The germline CDR1 and CDR2 sequences are SGHRS and YFSETQ. The CDR3 coding sequence is TGCGCCAGCAGCCCCGCTTCGGCTAGCGGCACTAATGAGCAGTTCTTC. This encodes CASSPASASGTNEQFF.

Only a few counts were recorded for this clonotype. V and J are TRBV7-2 and TRBJ2-3, with D uncertain. This CDR3 comprises 15 residues. The V gene's germline CDR1 is SGHTA and CDR2 FQGNSA. Trimming shortened V by 7 bases and J by 6 bases, and 20 bases separated the two germline ends. This CDR3 reads CASTYRRAYTDTQYF. DNA of the CDR3: TGTGCCAGCACCTACAGAAGGGCCTACACGGATACGCAGTATTTT.

CDR3 residues: CASSATGTKEYF. The CDR3 bases are TGTGCCAGCAGCGCTACCGGGACTAAAGAGTACTTC. The chain combines TRBV7-9 with TRBJ2-5; 7 nucleotides agree with TRBD2. V shed 5 bases and J 12 bases; nucleotides not matched to a gene: 9. Germline lookup yields CDR1 SEHNR and CDR2 FQNEAQ (reference sequence). The CDR3 sequence is 12 residues long.

This clonotype was seen more than once but under ten times. The rearrangement links TRBV20-1 to TRBJ2-5; 7 bases agree with TRBD1. The CDR3 is 12 amino acids. CDR1 is DFQATT, CDR2 SNEGSKA, per germline (reference sequence). V was pared by 3 bases and J by 5 bases, with 3 bases of the junction left unmatched. DNA of the CDR3: TGCAGTGCTAGCCCGGGACAGGAGACCCAGTACTTC. Residues: CSASPGQETQYF.

This clonotype was counted ten times or more. This sequence joins TRBV12-3 or TRBV12-4 and TRBJ1-5, with 7 bases lining up with TRBD1. The CDR3 sequence is 15 residues long. V trimming: 4 bases; J trimming: 7 bases; junction bases outside the gene matches: 10. CDR3 in DNA: TGTGCCAGCAGTTCCCGACAGGGTCGGGACCAGCCCCAGCATTTT. Translation gives CASSSRQGRDQPQHF.

This clonotype came up a few times. The chain links TRBV7-2 to TRBJ2-3, with no clear D. The ends were cut back, 3 bases at V and 3 bases at J, with 13 bases in the middle. Per the germline V gene, CDR1 is SGHTA and CDR2 is FQGNSA. The CDR3 loop spans 15 amino acids. The CDR3, as DNA: TGTGCCAGCAGCTTCAATGCGGTCGGGACAGATACGCAGTATTTT. As protein: CASSFNAVGTDTQYF. The full variable domain, completed using reference TRBV7-2 and TRBJ2-3, is GAGVSQSPSNKVTEKGKDVELRCDPISGHTALYWYRQSLGQGLEFLIYFQGNSAPDKSGLPSDRFSAERTGGSVSTLTIQRTQQEDSAVYLCASSFNAVGTDTQYFGPGTRLTVL.

This chain connects TRBV15 to TRBJ2-1; D unresolved. This CDR3 region has 14 residues. The germline gives CDR1 LNHNV, CDR2 YYDKDF (reference sequence). V was cut by 0 bases and J by 7 bases, with 10 bases left in between. The CDR3 here is CATSRDSGANEQFF. CDR3 nucleotide sequence: TGTGCCACCAGCAGAGATTCGGGTGCAAATGAGCAGTTCTTC.

There are many counts of this clonotype. The chain recombines TRBV24-1 with TRBJ2-5; a possible D gene is TRBD2 (6 bases). Germline CDR1 is KGHDR and CDR2 is SFDVKD. This CDR3 is 15 amino acids long. Trimming stripped 4 bases from V and 4 bases from J, with 15 bases between. CDR3 sequence: CATSDPRQGGETQYF. CDR3 coding DNA: TGTGCCACCAGTGACCCCCGGCAGGGAGGAGAGACCCAGTACTTC.

V gene TRBV29-1 combines with J gene TRBJ1-2; no clear D gene. V was shortened by 0 bases and J by 2 bases, with 10 bases between the two germline ends. This CDR3 spans 14 amino acids. Germline CDR1 and CDR2: SQVTM and ANQGSEA. In DNA, the CDR3 is TGCAGCGTTGAAGAAAAGGCCATCAACTATGGCTACACCTTC. This codes for CSVEEKAINYGYTF. Full variable domain (missing parts from reference TRBV29-1 and TRBJ1-2): SAVISQKPSRDICQRGTSLTIQCQVDSQVTMMFWYRQQPGQSLTLIATANQGSEATYESGFVIDKFPISRPNLTFSTLTVSNMSPEDSSIYLCSVEEKAINYGYTFGSGTRLTVV.

The chain links TRBV10-3 to TRBJ2-1, with D perhaps matching TRBD1 (5 bases). This CDR3 is built from 12 residues. Germline V gene data show CDR1 as ENHRY and CDR2 as SYGVKD. Trimming shortened V by 8 bases and J by 10 bases, and 15 bases separated the two germline ends. The CDR3 DNA reads TGTGCCATCGTAACAGGCAGAAGGGAGCAGTTCTTC. This translates into CAIVTGRREQFF.

The chain couples TRBV5-1 to TRBJ1-1; D not resolved. The length of the CDR3 is 14 residues. The ends were cut back, 0 bases at V and 8 bases at J, with 14 bases in the middle. CDR1 is SGHRS, CDR2 YFSETQ, per germline. The CDR3 protein is CASSLVFTEHEAFF. For the CDR3, the DNA is TGCGCCAGCAGCTTGGTCTTTACCGAGCACGAAGCTTTCTTT.

This clonotype was counted between two and nine times. V and J are TRBV6-5 and TRBJ1-3; D perhaps matches TRBD1 (5 bases). The CDR3 has 17 amino acids. CDR1 and CDR2 from the germline V gene are MNHEY and SVGAGI. With 2 bases removed from V and 0 bases from J, the gap between germline ends came to 14 bases. In DNA, the CDR3 is TGTGCCAGCAGTTACATGGGACGACTTAGCTCTGGAAACACCATATATTTT. This sequence encodes CASSYMGRLSSGNTIYF.

This clonotype was seen only a few times. The V call is TRBV7-9, the J call TRBJ2-3, with a tentative D call TRBD1 (6 bases). This CDR3 spans 15 amino acids. V was shortened by 5 bases and J by 6 bases, with 18 bases between the two germline ends. Germline V gives CDR1 SEHNR, CDR2 FQNEAQ (reference sequence). CDR3 DNA sequence: TGTGCCAGCAGCCCACCCGAGGGGGAGATTGATACGCAGTATTTT. It translates to CASSPPEGEIDTQYF.

This clonotype was observed a few times. This chain links TRBV4-3 with TRBJ1-1; no definite D call. Trimming removed 8 bases at V and 1 base at J, with 14 bases between. Germline V gives CDR1 LGHNA, CDR2 YSLEER. The length of the CDR3 is 14 residues. The CDR3 DNA reads TGCGCCAGCCGCACCTCCACAGAGAACACTGAAGCTTTCTTT. This translates into CASRTSTENTEAFF.

This clonotype was counted between two and nine times. The chain joins TRBV29-1 to TRBJ2-1; D not certain. Germline-derived CDR1 and CDR2 are SQVTM and ANQGSEA. The CDR3 is 16 residues long. Trimming removed 0 bases from V and 4 bases from J, with 16 bases in between. The CDR3 loop is CSVEDSGPTAYNEQFF. For the CDR3, the DNA is TGCAGCGTTGAAGATTCCGGACCAACGGCTTACAATGAGCAGTTCTTC.

The chain combines TRBV19 with TRBJ2-7; maybe TRBD2 (5 bases). The CDR3 loop spans 14 amino acids. Trimming shortened V by 3 bases and J by 7 bases, and 16 bases separated the two germline ends. Germline values: CDR1 LNHDA, CDR2 SQIVND (reference sequence). The CDR3 DNA follows: TGTGCCAGTAGTATGGCCCCCCGCAGAGGGGAGCAGTACTTC. This codes for CASSMAPRRGEQYF.

This clonotype was seen only a few times. The chain joins TRBV29-1 to TRBJ2-1; maybe TRBD2 (7 bases). The CDR3 contains 13 residues. V was cut by 7 bases and J by 3 bases, with 13 bases left in between. Germline CDR1 reads SQVTM; CDR2 reads ANQGSEA. CDR3 in amino acids: CSGAGADYNEQFF. The CDR3 coding sequence is TGCAGCGGGGCGGGGGCCGACTACAATGAGCAGTTCTTC.